The present entry profiles one T cell receptor (beta chain) with its context. The antigen is undetermined. The CDR3 loop spans 14 amino acids. Trimming left V 6 bases short and J 5 bases short, with 14 bases between. The V gene's germline CDR1 is LNHDA and CDR2 SQIVND (reference sequence). The sample originates from a study of shared clonotypes between healthy human individuals. Study-wide results and caveats: Read depth was anticipated to influence clonotype sharing among donors.

Using immunoSEQ multiplex PCR, the repertoire was profiled, and TCRdb retains in-frame clones only, with some absent. The table includes 2 million to 2.5 million clones, more than 80% detected once. The rearrangement uses TRBV19 and TRBJ2-4; D unresolved. This TCR was recovered from a man younger than 35 in good health. Some clones in this sample may be carry-over from other donors' samples. Specimen: naive CD4+ T cells from PBMCs. Described subset: CD45RA+ positively selected. In DNA, the CDR3 is TGTGCCAGTAGCAATTGGCACAGAGAAAACATTCAGTACTTC. It is translated as CASSNWHRENIQYF.